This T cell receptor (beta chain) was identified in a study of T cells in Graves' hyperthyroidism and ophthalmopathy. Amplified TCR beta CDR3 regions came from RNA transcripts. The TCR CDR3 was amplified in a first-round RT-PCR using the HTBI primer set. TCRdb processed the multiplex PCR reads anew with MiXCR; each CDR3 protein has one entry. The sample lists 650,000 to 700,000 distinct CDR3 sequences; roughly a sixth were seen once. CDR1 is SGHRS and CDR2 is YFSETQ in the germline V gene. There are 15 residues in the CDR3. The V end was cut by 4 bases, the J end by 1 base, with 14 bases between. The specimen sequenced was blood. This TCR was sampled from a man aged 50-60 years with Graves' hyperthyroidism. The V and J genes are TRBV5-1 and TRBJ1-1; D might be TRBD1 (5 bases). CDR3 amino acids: CASSRTGRTNTEAFF. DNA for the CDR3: TGCGCCAGCAGCAGGACGGGACGGACGAACACTGAAGCTTTCTTT. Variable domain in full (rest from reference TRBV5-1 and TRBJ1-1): KAGVTQTPRYLIKTRGQQVTLSCSPISGHRSVSWYQQTPGQGLQFLFEYFSETQRNKGNFPGRFSGRQFSNSRSEMNVSTLELGDSALYLCASSRTGRTNTEAFFGQGTRLTVV.